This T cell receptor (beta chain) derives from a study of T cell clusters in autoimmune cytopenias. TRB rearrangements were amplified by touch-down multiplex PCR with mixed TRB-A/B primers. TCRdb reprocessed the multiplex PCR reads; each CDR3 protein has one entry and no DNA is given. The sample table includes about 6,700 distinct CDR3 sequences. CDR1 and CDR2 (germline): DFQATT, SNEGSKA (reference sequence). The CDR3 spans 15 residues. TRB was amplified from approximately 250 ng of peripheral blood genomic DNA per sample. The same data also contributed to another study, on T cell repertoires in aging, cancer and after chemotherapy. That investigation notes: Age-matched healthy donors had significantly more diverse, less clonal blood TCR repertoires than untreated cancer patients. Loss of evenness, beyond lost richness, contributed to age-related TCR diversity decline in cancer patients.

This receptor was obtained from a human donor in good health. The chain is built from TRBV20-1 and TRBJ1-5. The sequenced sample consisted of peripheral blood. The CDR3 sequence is CSARGSFGSNQPQHF.